These 27 T cell receptor beta chains were all obtained from the same sample, sequenced in a study of blood T cell repertoires in COVID-19. The protocol was immunoSEQ multiplex PCR, while the TCRdb copy is restricted to in-frame clones and leaves out a portion. The repertoire holds about 300,000 clones, with roughly nine tenths as singletons. Sequencing was done on a sample of PBMCs or T cells enriched from blood (not recorded which). Receptor source: a woman under 40 who had recovered from COVID-19.

The chain joins TRBV28 to TRBJ2-7; 7 bases are shared with TRBD1. Germline values: CDR1 MDHEN, CDR2 SYDVKM. The CDR3 spans 15 residues. V dropped 3 bases and J dropped 2; count of bases not matched to a gene: 7. Here the CDR3 DNA reads TGTGCCAGCAGTTTCAGGGGACAGCCAACCTACGAGCAGTACTTC. Protein product: CASSFRGQPTYEQYF.

The V and J genes are TRBV7-9 and TRBJ1-2; D is ambiguous. This CDR3 contains 15 residues. The germline V and J ends were trimmed by 1 base and 7 bases, with 16 bases remaining between them. The germline CDR1 and CDR2 sequences are SEHNR and FQNEAQ (reference sequence). For the CDR3, the DNA is TGTGCCAGCAGCTTAGATGGAGGGCCAGCAAGTGGCTACACCTTC. This translates into CASSLDGGPASGYTF.

This chain links TRBV29-1 with TRBJ1-2; weak D call: TRBD1 (5 bases). CDR1 is SQVTM, CDR2 ANQGSEA, per germline. V shed 1 base and J shed 4 bases, with 13 bases lying between them. The length of the CDR3 is 14 residues. In DNA, the CDR3 is TGCAGCGTTGAAGCAGGGCTAACCTTCTATGGCTACACCTTC. This translates into CSVEAGLTFYGYTF.

Comment on this clone: At the DNA level, this CDR3 is encoded by other sequences in the same sample as well. V gene TRBV7-3 combines with J gene TRBJ1-2, with 9 bases identical to TRBD1. The CDR3 extends over 13 amino acids. Per the germline V gene, CDR1 is SGHTA and CDR2 is FQGTGA. V was clipped by 5 bases and J by 8 bases; unmatched bases: 6. CDR3 in amino acids: CASSLGQGGGYTF. CDR3 nucleotide sequence: TGTGCCAGCAGCCTGGGACAGGGTGGCGGCTACACCTTC.

This clone was seen a single time. The chain couples TRBV5-6 to TRBJ1-1, with D perhaps matching TRBD1 (5 bases). From germline, CDR1 is SGHDT and CDR2 YYEEEE. V was shortened by 4 bases and J by 1 base, with 11 bases between the two germline ends. The CDR3 totals 14 residues. The CDR3 spells CASSPMGGNTEAFF. The CDR3 DNA reads as TGTGCCAGCAGCCCCATGGGGGGGAACACTGAAGCTTTCTTT.

This chain's CDR3 is CASSMVPTELYNEQFF. The CDR3 DNA follows: TGTGCCAGTAGTATGGTCCCGACAGAGTTGTACAATGAGCAGTTCTTC. The chain employs TRBV19 and TRBJ2-1; TRBD1 might be the D (5 bases). The CDR3 loop spans 16 amino acids. Germline CDR1 and CDR2: LNHDA and SQIVND (reference sequence). V was trimmed by 3 bases and J by 4 bases, leaving 16 bases between them.

The chain combines TRBV7-2 with TRBJ2-3; 8 bases map to TRBD2. The ends lost 1 base at V and 4 bases at J; junction bases unmatched: 4. Germline CDR1 is SGHTA and CDR2 is FQGNSA. This CDR3 has 15 residues. This chain's CDR3 is CASSLVAGRPDTQYF. In nucleotides, the CDR3 is TGTGCCAGCAGCTTAGTAGCGGGGCGCCCAGATACGCAGTATTTT.

The chain carries TRBV19 and TRBJ1-2; D uncertain. V was trimmed by 0 bases and J by 4 bases, leaving 15 bases between them. Per germline, CDR1 LNHDA and CDR2 SQIVND (reference sequence). The CDR3 spans 16 residues. The CDR3, as DNA: TGTGCCAGTAGTATAGATCTCCAGGCCCTCGGCTATGGCTACACCTTC. Translated: CASSIDLQALGYGYTF.

This chain links TRBV6-5 with TRBJ2-5, with 13 bases aligning to TRBD2. CDR1 and CDR2 (germline): MNHEY, SVGAGI. The trim removed 4 bases at V and 7 bases at J, leaving 3 bases unmatched. This CDR3 is 14 amino acids long. The CDR3 spells CASSSRTSGGTQYF. The CDR3 DNA reads as TGTGCCAGCAGTTCCCGGACTAGCGGGGGGACCCAGTACTTC.

The genes are TRBV15 and TRBJ1-2, with a tentative D call TRBD1 (5 bases). Trimming took off 0 bases at V and 6 bases at J, with 14 bases between the two ends. Germline V gives CDR1 LNHNV, CDR2 YYDKDF (reference sequence). The CDR3 is 15 amino acids. Here the CDR3 reads CATSRDPREAHGYTF. The CDR3 DNA reads TGTGCCACCAGCAGAGATCCCAGGGAGGCTCATGGCTACACCTTC.

V gene TRBV5-1 combines with J gene TRBJ2-5; TRBD2 might be the D (6 bases). The CDR3 is 15 amino acids. Trimming removed 0 bases at V and 5 bases at J, with 14 bases between. Germline V gives CDR1 SGHRS, CDR2 YFSETQ. The CDR3 is CASSLVEGLRETQYF. CDR3 coding DNA: TGCGCCAGCAGCTTGGTGGAGGGCCTTAGGGAGACCCAGTACTTC.

This clone showed up just once. This CDR3 reads CASSTSRGDGYTF. The DNA of the CDR3 is TGCGCCAGCAGCACGTCTCGGGGGGATGGCTACACCTTC. This chain uses TRBV5-1 with TRBJ1-2; the D gene is possibly TRBD1 (5 bases). The V end lost 4 bases, the J end lost 6 bases, and 13 bases lay between the germline ends. Per germline, CDR1 SGHRS and CDR2 YFSETQ. The CDR3 is 13 residues long.

The rearrangement links TRBV9 to TRBJ1-6; D is perhaps TRBD1 (5 bases). Trimming shortened V by 3 bases and J by 10 bases, and 14 bases separated the two germline ends. This CDR3 contains 14 residues. The germline V gene has CDR1 SGDLS and CDR2 YYNGEE. The CDR3 is CASSARQGGSPLHF. The CDR3 coding sequence is TGTGCCAGCAGCGCCCGCCAGGGAGGGTCACCCCTCCACTTT.

In its sample, this clone was seen once. This chain links TRBV18 with TRBJ1-1; possible D gene TRBD1, 5 bases. Germline V gives CDR1 KGHSH, CDR2 LQKENI. The CDR3 loop spans 13 amino acids. Between the trimmed V and J ends, which lost 5 bases and 5 bases, there was a span of 12 bases. The CDR3 here is CASSSQGGTEAFF. The CDR3 DNA follows: TGTGCCAGCTCATCCCAGGGTGGTACTGAAGCTTTCTTT.

The chain uses TRBV5-1 and TRBJ1-1; 7 bases fit TRBD1. This CDR3 is built from 13 residues. V trimming: 4 bases; J trimming: 4 bases; junction bases outside the gene matches: 4. The germline CDR1 and CDR2 sequences are SGHRS and YFSETQ. The DNA of the CDR3 is TGCGCCAGCAGCGGGTCAGGGGGCACTGAAGCTTTCTTT. Translated, it gives CASSGSGGTEAFF.

Turning to this clone: A read error may account for a junction end that differs from germline. The J gene is TRBJ2-2, the V gene TRBV6-5; TRBD2 is a possible D gene (6 bases). This CDR3 has 14 amino acids. Germline lookup yields CDR1 MNHEY and CDR2 SVGAGI. The CDR3 DNA reads as TGTGCCAGCAGGCGGGACGGACACACCGGGGTGCTGTTTTTT. Protein sequence: CASRRDGHTGVLFF.

The rearrangement joins TRBV7-9 to TRBJ1-2, with TRBD1 matching 9 bases. The CDR3 runs 16 residues. The J segment lost 2 bases and the V segment lost 6 bases, leaving 10 bases of the junction unmatched. The germline gives CDR1 SEHNR, CDR2 FQNEAQ (reference sequence). The CDR3 loop reads CASSPRGQGRNYGYTF. In nucleotides, the CDR3 is TGTGCCAGCAGTCCCCGGGGACAGGGAAGGAACTATGGCTACACCTTC.

This clone was seen just once. V gene TRBV7-8 combines with J gene TRBJ1-5; D not resolved. The length of the CDR3 is 12 residues. V was pared by 5 bases and J by 4 bases, with 6 bases between. The germline V gene has CDR1 SGHVS and CDR2 FQNEAQ. The CDR3 nucleotides are TGTGCCAGCAGCCACACGAATCAGCCCCAGCATTTT. It is translated as CASSHTNQPQHF. Complete variable domain (other parts from reference TRBV7-8 and TRBJ1-5): GAGVSQSPRYKVAKRGQDVALRCDPISGHVSLFWYQQALGQGPEFLTYFQNEAQLDKSGLPSDRFFAERPEGSVSTLKIQRTQQEDSAVYLCASSHTNQPQHFGDGTRLSIL.

This chain uses TRBV18 with TRBJ1-1; no clear D. V gave up 3 bases and J gave up 4 bases, with 15 bases separating them. From germline, CDR1 is KGHSH and CDR2 LQKENI. The CDR3 spans 15 residues. In DNA form, the CDR3 reads TGTGCCAGCTCACCCCAGAAGAGGTGGGTCACTGAAGCTTTCTTT. Protein: CASSPQKRWVTEAFF. Complete variable domain (other parts from reference TRBV18 and TRBJ1-1): NAGVMQNPRHLVRRRGQEARLRCSPMKGHSHVYWYRQLPEEGLKFMVYLQKENIIDESGMPKERFSAEFPKEGPSILRIQQVVRGDSAAYFCASSPQKRWVTEAFFGQGTRLTVV.

The chain employs TRBV29-1 and TRBJ1-5; maybe TRBD1 (5 bases). There are 14 residues in the CDR3. Per the germline V gene, CDR1 is SQVTM and CDR2 is ANQGSEA. Trimming pared 4 bases from V and 2 bases from J, leaving 12 bases between. The CDR3 coding sequence is TGCAGCGTTGCGGGGGGGGGAGGCAATCAGCCCCAGCATTTT. Protein sequence: CSVAGGGGNQPQHF.

This clone was picked up one time. This chain uses TRBV3-1 (or the pseudogene TRBV3-2) with TRBJ1-5; 7 nucleotides align to TRBD1. The CDR3 runs 14 residues. With V trimmed by 4 bases and J by 6 bases, 6 bases remained unmatched. Looked up from germline, CDR1 is LGHDT and CDR2 is YNNKEL (reference sequence). The CDR3 reads CASSLGQAGQPQHF. CDR3 sequence (DNA): TGTGCCAGCAGCCTCGGACAGGCGGGTCAGCCCCAGCATTTT.

A single count supports this clone. Here the CDR3 reads CASRRGVNTGELFF. CDR3 in DNA: TGTGCCAGCCGCAGGGGCGTGAACACCGGGGAGCTGTTTTTT. The chain carries TRBV27 and TRBJ2-2, with D perhaps matching TRBD1 (6 bases). The CDR3 has 14 amino acids. Germline V gives CDR1 MNHEY, CDR2 SMNVEV (reference sequence). V was clipped by 8 bases and J by 1 base, with 11 bases between them.

The chain recombines TRBV5-4 with TRBJ1-2; perhaps TRBD1 as D (5 bases). Per the germline V gene, CDR1 is SGHNT and CDR2 is YYREEE (reference sequence). This CDR3 spans 13 amino acids. V was shortened by 3 bases and J by 8 bases, with 14 bases between the two germline ends. CDR3 amino acids: CASSSDSPRGYTF. Written as DNA, the CDR3 is TGTGCCAGCAGCTCCGACAGTCCTAGGGGCTACACCTTC.

The chain joins TRBV5-8 to TRBJ1-2, with D possibly being TRBD1 (5 bases). CDR1 is SGHTS, CDR2 YDEGEE, per germline. The CDR3 sequence is 15 residues long. The V gene lost 0 bases and the J gene lost 7 bases, with 16 bases spanning the gap. The CDR3 sequence is CASSLEGLPGAGYTF. The CDR3, as DNA: TGTGCCAGCAGCTTGGAGGGGTTACCTGGAGCTGGCTACACCTTC. The whole variable domain, filled in from reference TRBV5-8 and TRBJ1-2, reads EAGVTQSPTHLIKTRGQQATLRCSPISGHTSVYWYQQALGLGLQFLLWYDEGEERNRGNFPPRFSGRQFPNYSSELNVNALELEDSALYLCASSLEGLPGAGYTFGSGTRLTVV.

The chain joins TRBV6-6 to TRBJ1-1; D might be TRBD1 (6 bases). In germline, CDR1 is MNHNY, CDR2 SVGAGI (reference sequence). Trimming cost V 4 bases and J 4 bases, with 10 bases left between them. CDR3 length: 13 amino acids. The CDR3 reads CASSFLGGTEAFF. The CDR3 DNA is TGTGCCAGCAGTTTCCTAGGGGGCACTGAAGCTTTCTTT.

The chain joins TRBV6-1 to TRBJ1-4; possibly TRBD1 for D (6 bases). In germline, CDR1 is MNHNS, CDR2 SASEGT. The CDR3 spans 14 residues. The V end was cut by 3 bases, the J end by 6 bases, with 11 bases between. The CDR3 loop reads CASSDRGMDEKLFF. CDR3 in DNA: TGTGCCAGCAGTGATAGGGGGATGGATGAAAAACTGTTTTTT.

This rearrangement joins TRBV6-1 to TRBJ1-1; no firm D call. Germline CDR1 reads MNHNS; CDR2 reads SASEGT. The length of the CDR3 is 13 residues. Between the trimmed V and J ends, which lost 6 bases and 1 base, there was a span of 9 bases. CDR3 coding DNA: TGTGCCAGCAGCCCCTCAGAGAACACTGAAGCTTTCTTT. It codes for CASSPSENTEAFF.